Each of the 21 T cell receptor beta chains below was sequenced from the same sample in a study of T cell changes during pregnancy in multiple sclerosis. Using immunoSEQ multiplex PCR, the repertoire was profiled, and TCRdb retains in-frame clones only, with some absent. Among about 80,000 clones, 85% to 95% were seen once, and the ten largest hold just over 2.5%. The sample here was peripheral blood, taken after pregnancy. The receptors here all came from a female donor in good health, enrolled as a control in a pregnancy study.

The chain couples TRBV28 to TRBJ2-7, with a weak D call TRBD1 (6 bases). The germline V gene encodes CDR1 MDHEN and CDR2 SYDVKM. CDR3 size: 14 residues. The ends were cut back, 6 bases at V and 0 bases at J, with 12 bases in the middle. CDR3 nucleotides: TGTGCCAGCAGCCCCCCAGGGGACTCCTACGAGCAGTACTTC. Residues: CASSPPGDSYEQYF.

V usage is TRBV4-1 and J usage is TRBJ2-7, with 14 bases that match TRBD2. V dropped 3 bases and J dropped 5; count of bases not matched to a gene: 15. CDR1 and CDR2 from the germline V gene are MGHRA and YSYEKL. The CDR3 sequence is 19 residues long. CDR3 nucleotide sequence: TGCGCCAGCAGCCATCCGGGACTAGCGGGGGCCCGGGGGTTCCACGAGCAGTACTTC. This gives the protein CASSHPGLAGARGFHEQYF.

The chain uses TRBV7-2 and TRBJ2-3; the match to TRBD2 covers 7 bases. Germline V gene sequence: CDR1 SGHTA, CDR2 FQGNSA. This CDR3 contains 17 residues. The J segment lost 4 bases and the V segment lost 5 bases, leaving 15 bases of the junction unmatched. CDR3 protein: CASSRKSGDLWADTQYF. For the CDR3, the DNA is TGTGCCAGCAGCCGAAAAAGCGGGGACCTATGGGCAGATACGCAGTATTTT.

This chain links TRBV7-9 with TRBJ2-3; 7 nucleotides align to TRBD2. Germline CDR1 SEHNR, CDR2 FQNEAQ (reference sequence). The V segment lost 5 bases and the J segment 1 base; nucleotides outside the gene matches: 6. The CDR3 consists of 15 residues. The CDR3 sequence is CASSVGGRGTDTQYF. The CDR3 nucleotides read TGTGCCAGCAGCGTTGGGGGGAGGGGCACAGATACGCAGTATTTT.

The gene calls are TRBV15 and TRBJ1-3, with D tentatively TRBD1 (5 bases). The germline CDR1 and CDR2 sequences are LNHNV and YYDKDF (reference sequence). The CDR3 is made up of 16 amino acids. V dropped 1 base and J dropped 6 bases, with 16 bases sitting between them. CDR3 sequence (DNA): TGTGCCACCAGCAGAGGCCTTCAGGGCTCGAAAAACACCATATATTTT. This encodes CATSRGLQGSKNTIYF.

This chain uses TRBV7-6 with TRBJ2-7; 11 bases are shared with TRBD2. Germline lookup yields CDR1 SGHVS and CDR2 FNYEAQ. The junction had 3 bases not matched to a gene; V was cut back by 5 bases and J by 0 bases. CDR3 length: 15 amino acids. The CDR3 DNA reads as TGTGCCAGCAGCCCTACTAGCGGGAGCTCCTACGAGCAGTACTTC. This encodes CASSPTSGSSYEQYF.

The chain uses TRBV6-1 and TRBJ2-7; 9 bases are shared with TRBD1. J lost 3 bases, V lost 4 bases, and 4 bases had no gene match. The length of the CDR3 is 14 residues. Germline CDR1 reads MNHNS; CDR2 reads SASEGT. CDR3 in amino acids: CASSAGQGLYEQYF. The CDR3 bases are TGTGCCAGCAGTGCGGGACAGGGCCTCTACGAGCAGTACTTC.

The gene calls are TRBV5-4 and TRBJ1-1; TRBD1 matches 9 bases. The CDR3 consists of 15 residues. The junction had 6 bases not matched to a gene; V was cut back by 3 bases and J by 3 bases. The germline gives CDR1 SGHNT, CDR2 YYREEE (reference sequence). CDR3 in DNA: TGTGCCAGCAGCTGGGGACAGGGTTCGGACACTGAAGCTTTCTTT. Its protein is CASSWGQGSDTEAFF.

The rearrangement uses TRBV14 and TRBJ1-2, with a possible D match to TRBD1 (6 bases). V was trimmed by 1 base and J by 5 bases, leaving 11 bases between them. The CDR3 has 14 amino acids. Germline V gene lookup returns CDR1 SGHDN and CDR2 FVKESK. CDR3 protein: CASSQATGLYGYTF. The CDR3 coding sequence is TGTGCCAGCAGCCAAGCCACAGGGTTATATGGCTACACCTTC.

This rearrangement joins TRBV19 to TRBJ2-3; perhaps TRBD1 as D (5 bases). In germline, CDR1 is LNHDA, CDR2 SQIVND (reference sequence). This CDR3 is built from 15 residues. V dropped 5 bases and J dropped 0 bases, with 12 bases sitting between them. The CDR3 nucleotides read TGTGCCAGTAGTCCTCAGGGAAGTAGCACAGATACGCAGTATTTT. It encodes CASSPQGSSTDTQYF.

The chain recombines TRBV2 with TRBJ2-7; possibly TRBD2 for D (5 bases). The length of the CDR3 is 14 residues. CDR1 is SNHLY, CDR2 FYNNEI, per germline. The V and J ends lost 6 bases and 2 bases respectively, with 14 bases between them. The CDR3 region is CASSWSSRPYEQYF. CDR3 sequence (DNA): TGTGCCAGCAGCTGGTCTAGCCGGCCCTACGAGCAGTACTTC.

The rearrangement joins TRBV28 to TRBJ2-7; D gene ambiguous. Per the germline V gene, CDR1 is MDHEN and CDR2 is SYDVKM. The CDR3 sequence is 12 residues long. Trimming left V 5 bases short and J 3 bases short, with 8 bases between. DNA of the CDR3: TGTGCCAGCAGTCGAGAGCGCTACGAGCAGTACTTC. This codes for CASSRERYEQYF.

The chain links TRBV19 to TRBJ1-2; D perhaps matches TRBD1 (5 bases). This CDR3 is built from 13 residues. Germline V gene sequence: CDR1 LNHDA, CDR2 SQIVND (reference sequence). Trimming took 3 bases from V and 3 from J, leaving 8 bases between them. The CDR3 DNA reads TGTGCCAGTAGTATCGGGACTCACTATGGCTACACCTTC. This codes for CASSIGTHYGYTF.

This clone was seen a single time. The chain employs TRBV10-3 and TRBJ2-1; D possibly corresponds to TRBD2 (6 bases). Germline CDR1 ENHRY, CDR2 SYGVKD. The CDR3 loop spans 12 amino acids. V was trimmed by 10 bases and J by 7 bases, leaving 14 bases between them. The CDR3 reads CATRGAENEQFF. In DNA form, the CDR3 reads TGTGCCACCCGCGGGGCGGAGAATGAGCAGTTCTTC.

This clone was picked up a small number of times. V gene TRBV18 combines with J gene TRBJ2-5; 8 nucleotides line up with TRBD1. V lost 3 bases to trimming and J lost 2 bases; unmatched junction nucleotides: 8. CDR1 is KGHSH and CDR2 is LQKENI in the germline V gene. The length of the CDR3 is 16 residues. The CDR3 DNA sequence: TGTGCCAGCTCACCTGTGGACAGGGCCGAGCAAGAGACCCAGTACTTC. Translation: CASSPVDRAEQETQYF.

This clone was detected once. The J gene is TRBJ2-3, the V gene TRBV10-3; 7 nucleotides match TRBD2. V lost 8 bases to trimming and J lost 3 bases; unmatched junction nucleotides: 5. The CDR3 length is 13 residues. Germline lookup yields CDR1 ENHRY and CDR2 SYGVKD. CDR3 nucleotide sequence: TGTGCCATCGGTAGGCGGGAGACAGATACGCAGTATTTT. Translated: CAIGRRETDTQYF.

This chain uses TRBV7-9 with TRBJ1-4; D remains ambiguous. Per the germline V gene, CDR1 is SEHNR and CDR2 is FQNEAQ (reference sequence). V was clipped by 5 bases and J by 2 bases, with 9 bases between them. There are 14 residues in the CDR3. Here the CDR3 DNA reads TGTGCCAGCAGCCAGGTTGCCACTAATGAAAAACTGTTTTTT. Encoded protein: CASSQVATNEKLFF.

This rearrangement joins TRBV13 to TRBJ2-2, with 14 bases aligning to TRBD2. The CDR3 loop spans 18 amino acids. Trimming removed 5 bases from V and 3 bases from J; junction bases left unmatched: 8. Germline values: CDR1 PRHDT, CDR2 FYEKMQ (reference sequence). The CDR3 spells CASSIPGLAGEDTGELFF. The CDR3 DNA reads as TGTGCCAGCAGCATACCGGGACTAGCGGGAGAGGACACCGGGGAGCTGTTTTTT. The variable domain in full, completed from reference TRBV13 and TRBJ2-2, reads AAGVIQSPRHLIKEKRETATLKCYPIPRHDTVYWYQQGPGQDPQFLISFYEKMQSDKGSIPDRFSAQQFSDYHSELNMSSLELGDSALYFCASSIPGLAGEDTGELFFGEGSRLTVL.

The CDR3 protein is CASGPRGGHTGELFF. The CDR3 DNA sequence: TGTGCCAGCGGACCTCGGGGGGGGCACACCGGGGAGCTGTTTTTT. The chain is built from TRBV7-3 and TRBJ2-2; TRBD2 matches 8 bases. The CDR3 extends over 15 amino acids. V lost 8 bases and J lost 3; bases outside the gene matches: 8. Germline V lookup: CDR1 SGHTA, CDR2 FQGTGA.

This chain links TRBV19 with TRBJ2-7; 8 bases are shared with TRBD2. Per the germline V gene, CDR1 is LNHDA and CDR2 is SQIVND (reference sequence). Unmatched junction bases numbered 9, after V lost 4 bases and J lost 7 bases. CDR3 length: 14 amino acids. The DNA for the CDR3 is TGTGCCAGTAGTAGGGGAGCGGGAGTGAGAGAGCAGTACTTC. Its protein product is CASSRGAGVREQYF.

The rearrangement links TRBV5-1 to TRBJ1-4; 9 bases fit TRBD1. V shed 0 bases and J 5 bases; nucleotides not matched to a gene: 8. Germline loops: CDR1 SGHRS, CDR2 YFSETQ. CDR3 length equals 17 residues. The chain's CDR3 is CASSLVGQGVGNEKLFF. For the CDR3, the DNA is TGCGCCAGCAGCTTGGTGGGACAGGGTGTCGGCAATGAAAAACTGTTTTTT.